This is a list of T cell receptor beta chains from one sample in a study of metastatic and nonmetastatic thyroid tumors. TCRdb re-called clones via MiXCR from the PCR reads. This sample has about 33,000 clones, with 11% found just once. The sequencing sample was made of blood. These receptors all come from a female donor with papillary thyroid cancer or a benign thyroid nodule (not recorded which). Some clones in this sample may be carry-over from other donors' samples. Each CDR3 is given with its conserved first and last residue. A D gene is named only where the DNA matches it firmly. Size tells how often a clone was seen (once, few, many) or the class of an expanded clone, and some rows leave it out.

V gene: TRBV20-1
D gene: .
clone size: .
J gene: TRBJ1-2
CDR3 DNA: TGCAGTGCTACCTTTAACCGGTCTATGACCTGGGGCTACACCTTC
CDR3 protein: CSATFNRSMTWGYTF

V gene: TRBV15
D gene: .
clone size: many
J gene: TRBJ2-5
CDR3 DNA: TGTGCCACCATCCCCGGGACTTCCTACCAAGAGACCCAGTACTTC
CDR3 protein: CATIPGTSYQETQYF

V gene: TRBV28
D gene: .
clone size: few
J gene: TRBJ2-1
CDR3 DNA: TGTGCCAGCACCCGGAGGGGGGCTGACAATGAGCAGTTCTTC
CDR3 protein: CASTRRGADNEQFF

V gene: TRBV6-2/TRBV6-3
D gene: .
clone size: few
J gene: TRBJ2-3
CDR3 DNA: TGTGCCAGCAGCCGACCCGGGACCTGGGGGGCAGATATGCAGTATTTT
CDR3 protein: CASSRPGTWGADMQYF

V gene: TRBV6-1
D gene: .
clone size: .
J gene: TRBJ2-1
CDR3 DNA: TGTGCCAGCAGGCCTCACGAGGCGGTTTTTGAGCAGTTCTTC
CDR3 protein: CASRPHEAVFEQFF

V gene: TRBV4-2
D gene: .
clone size: .
J gene: TRBJ2-1
CDR3 DNA: TGTGCCAGCAGCCCAGATGGATATCCCCCCTACAATGAGCAGTTCTTC
CDR3 protein: CASSPDGYPPYNEQFF

V gene: TRBV7-9
D gene: TRBD2
clone size: many
J gene: TRBJ2-1
CDR3 DNA: TGTGCCAGCAGCCCTCCGGGACTAGCGGGAGTTGAGCAGTTCTTC
CDR3 protein: CASSPPGLAGVEQFF

V gene: TRBV11-3
D gene: .
clone size: many
J gene: TRBJ1-1
CDR3 DNA: TGTGCCAGGACTTTCAGGTCCCATAGAGCTTTCTTT
CDR3 protein: CARTFRSHRAFF

V gene: TRBV5-1
D gene: .
clone size: once
J gene: TRBJ2-7
CDR3 DNA: TGCGCCAGCAGTCCGGGCCTCTCCTACGAGCAGTACTTC
CDR3 protein: CASSPGLSYEQYF

V gene: TRBV20-1
D gene: .
clone size: many
J gene: TRBJ2-7
CDR3 DNA: TGCAGTGCGCCCTCAGGGCCCGAGCAGTACTTC
CDR3 protein: CSAPSGPEQYF

V gene: TRBV10-1
D gene: .
clone size: many
J gene: TRBJ1-5
CDR3 DNA: TGCGCCAGCAGTGACCGGGACACGGCTAATCAGCCCCAGCATTTT
CDR3 protein: CASSDRDTANQPQHF

V gene: TRBV4-1
D gene: TRBD1
clone size: many
J gene: TRBJ1-5
CDR3 DNA: TGCGCCAGCAGCCAAGACCAGGGGGGGGTCCAGCCCCAGCATTTT
CDR3 protein: CASSQDQGGVQPQHF

V gene: TRBV5-1
D gene: TRBD1
clone size: many
J gene: TRBJ1-1
CDR3 DNA: TGCGCCAGCAGCCCCAAAGGACAGGGCGTTAGGAACACTGAAGCTTTCTTT
CDR3 protein: CASSPKGQGVRNTEAFF

V gene: TRBV2
D gene: .
clone size: .
J gene: TRBJ1-2
CDR3 DNA: TGTGCCAGCAGTGAAGCGGGCAGCGGCTACACCTTC
CDR3 protein: CASSEAGSGYTF

V gene: TRBV3-1
D gene: .
clone size: many
J gene: TRBJ1-6
CDR3 DNA: TGTGCCAGCGACGAGTGGACAGTCAATTCACCCCTCCACTTT
CDR3 protein: CASDEWTVNSPLHF

V gene: TRBV2
D gene: .
clone size: many
J gene: TRBJ1-2
CDR3 DNA: TGTGCCAGCAGTGAAGCCCTGGGCAGGCGCTACACCTTC
CDR3 protein: CASSEALGRRYTF

V gene: TRBV6-1
D gene: TRBD1
clone size: many
J gene: TRBJ1-2
CDR3 DNA: TGTGCCAGCAGGGAGCAGGGGGAGGCTAACTATGGCTACACCTTC
CDR3 protein: CASREQGEANYGYTF

V gene: TRBV5-5
D gene: TRBD2
clone size: many
J gene: TRBJ2-7
CDR3 DNA: TGTGCCAGCAGTTTAGCGGGAGTCGGGGAGCAGTACTTC
CDR3 protein: CASSLAGVGEQYF

V gene: TRBV7-3
D gene: .
clone size: many
J gene: TRBJ2-2
CDR3 DNA: TGTGCCAGCAGTTTTAGCGGGAACACCGGGGAGCTGTTTTTT
CDR3 protein: CASSFSGNTGELFF

V gene: TRBV29-1
D gene: .
clone size: many
J gene: TRBJ1-1
CDR3 DNA: TGCAGCGTTTCCGAAAGGACCGCTACCACTGAAGCTTTCTTT
CDR3 protein: CSVSERTATTEAFF

V gene: TRBV3-1
D gene: .
clone size: once
J gene: TRBJ1-5
CDR3 DNA: TGTGCCAGCAGCCGGGGGTTATATCAGCCCCAGCATTTT
CDR3 protein: CASSRGLYQPQHF

V gene: TRBV14
D gene: TRBD1
clone size: many
J gene: TRBJ2-7
CDR3 DNA: TGTGCCAGCAGCCGAGGGACAGGGGGCACCTACGAGCAGTACTTC
CDR3 protein: CASSRGTGGTYEQYF

V gene: TRBV7-2
D gene: .
clone size: .
J gene: TRBJ2-7
CDR3 DNA: TGTGCCAGCAGCTTAGCCCCTCGGGAGTATTACGAGCAGTACTTC
CDR3 protein: CASSLAPREYYEQYF

V gene: TRBV2
D gene: .
clone size: .
J gene: TRBJ1-2
CDR3 DNA: TGTGCCAGCAGTGAAGTGGGGGTCTATGGCTACACCTTC
CDR3 protein: CASSEVGVYGYTF

V gene: TRBV28
D gene: TRBD1
clone size: .
J gene: TRBJ1-2
CDR3 DNA: TGTGCCAGCAGTTACACAGGGGAGAATAACTATGGCTACACCTTC
CDR3 protein: CASSYTGENNYGYTF

V gene: TRBV27
D gene: .
clone size: many
J gene: TRBJ1-4
CDR3 DNA: TGTGCCAGCAGGGATGAGGGCAGTTTTAATGAAAAACTGTTTTTT
CDR3 protein: CASRDEGSFNEKLFF